Listed below are T cell receptor beta chains from one sample, sequenced in a study of CD8+ T cells in alopecia areata. Measured with immunoSEQ multiplex PCR; TCRdb has only the in-frame clones, and not every one. The data show some 120,000 clones, around 60% seen once. This specimen was CD4+ T cells sorted from blood, taken at week 4, from a patient treated with tofacitinib. Receptors originate from a human donor with alopecia areata. The CDR3 runs from the conserved cysteine through the conserved F or W. The D gene is left open where the match is weak. Rows give clone size only sometimes, using once, few, many, or a class for an expanded clone.

d_call: TRBD1; j_call: TRBJ2-3; clone_size: NA; v_call: TRBV5-1; cdr3_aa: CASRLGQASTDTQYF; cdr3_nt: TGCGCCAGCAGGCTTGGACAGGCTAGCACAGATACGCAGTATTTT
d_call: TRBD2; j_call: TRBJ2-1; clone_size: NA; v_call: TRBV5-6; cdr3_aa: CASRGLTSGRGYEQFF; cdr3_nt: TGTGCCAGCAGGGGATTGACTAGCGGGAGGGGCTATGAGCAGTTCTTC
d_call: NA; j_call: TRBJ2-1; clone_size: NA; v_call: TRBV5-1; cdr3_aa: CASSLTNGAHNEQFF; cdr3_nt: TGCGCCAGCAGCTTGACCAACGGGGCCCACAATGAGCAGTTCTTC
d_call: NA; j_call: TRBJ2-7; clone_size: NA; v_call: TRBV7-9; cdr3_aa: CASSGYVPIYEQYF; cdr3_nt: TGTGCCAGCAGCGGATATGTGCCGATCTACGAGCAGTACTTC
d_call: NA; j_call: TRBJ2-5; clone_size: NA; v_call: TRBV2; cdr3_aa: CASSPLAAPETQYF; cdr3_nt: TGTGCCAGCAGTCCACTAGCCGCTCCCGAGACCCAGTACTTC
d_call: TRBD1; j_call: TRBJ1-2; clone_size: NA; v_call: TRBV28; cdr3_aa: CASSRTGRRGYTF; cdr3_nt: TGTGCCAGCAGTCGGACAGGGCGGAGAGGCTACACCTTC
d_call: TRBD2; j_call: TRBJ2-1; clone_size: NA; v_call: TRBV27; cdr3_aa: CASSSLAGVYNEQFF; cdr3_nt: TGTGCCAGCAGTTCCCTAGCGGGAGTCTACAATGAGCAGTTCTTC
d_call: TRBD1; j_call: TRBJ2-1; clone_size: NA; v_call: TRBV29-1; cdr3_aa: CSVDSGQAKGEQFF; cdr3_nt: TGCAGCGTTGATTCGGGACAGGCTAAGGGTGAGCAGTTCTTC
d_call: TRBD2; j_call: TRBJ2-7; clone_size: few; v_call: TRBV7-8; cdr3_aa: CASSPYRLAGGYEQYF; cdr3_nt: TGTGCCAGCAGCCCTTACCGACTAGCGGGAGGGTACGAGCAGTACTTC
d_call: NA; j_call: TRBJ1-2; clone_size: NA; v_call: TRBV7-2; cdr3_aa: CASSLAQGLPYGYTF; cdr3_nt: TGTGCCAGCAGCTTAGCGCAGGGCCTTCCTTATGGCTACACCTTC
d_call: NA; j_call: TRBJ1-1; clone_size: NA; v_call: TRBV11-2; cdr3_aa: CASSLDPGRRGTEAFF; cdr3_nt: TGTGCCAGCAGCTTAGATCCGGGTAGGCGGGGAACTGAAGCTTTCTTT
d_call: TRBD2; j_call: TRBJ2-3; clone_size: NA; v_call: TRBV30; cdr3_aa: CAWTGGSGTFRDTQYF; cdr3_nt: TGTGCCTGGACCGGCGGTAGCGGGACCTTCAGAGATACGCAGTATTTT
d_call: NA; j_call: TRBJ1-6; clone_size: NA; v_call: TRBV11-2; cdr3_aa: CASSPGPGGNSPLHF; cdr3_nt: TGTGCCAGCAGCCCGGGCCCTGGGGGTAATTCACCCCTCCACTTT
d_call: TRBD1; j_call: TRBJ2-7; clone_size: NA; v_call: TRBV11-1; cdr3_aa: CASSRQGHSYEQYF; cdr3_nt: TGTGCCAGCAGCCGACAGGGACACTCCTACGAGCAGTACTTC
d_call: NA; j_call: TRBJ1-1; clone_size: NA; v_call: TRBV29-1; cdr3_aa: CSVDQGENTEAFF; cdr3_nt: TGCAGCGTTGATCAGGGCGAGAACACTGAAGCTTTCTTT
d_call: NA; j_call: TRBJ1-2; clone_size: NA; v_call: TRBV6-5; cdr3_aa: CASSSGRPPSGYGYTF; cdr3_nt: TGTGCCAGCAGTTCCGGACGGCCTCCCAGCGGATATGGCTACACCTTC
d_call: TRBD2; j_call: TRBJ2-1; clone_size: NA; v_call: TRBV2; cdr3_aa: CASSVLLAGGNEQFF; cdr3_nt: TGTGCCAGCAGTGTTCTCCTAGCGGGGGGCAATGAGCAGTTCTTC
d_call: NA; j_call: TRBJ1-1; clone_size: NA; v_call: TRBV5-6; cdr3_aa: CASSLLLRNTEAFF; cdr3_nt: TGTGCCAGCAGCTTGTTGCTCCGAAACACTGAAGCTTTCTTT
d_call: TRBD1; j_call: TRBJ2-2; clone_size: NA; v_call: TRBV7-9; cdr3_aa: CASSRDRESSGELFF; cdr3_nt: TGTGCCAGCAGCCGGGACAGGGAATCGTCCGGGGAGCTGTTTTTT
d_call: TRBD1; j_call: TRBJ1-2; clone_size: NA; v_call: TRBV7-2; cdr3_aa: CASSPKGRGHGYTF; cdr3_nt: TGTGCCAGCAGCCCCAAAGGGAGGGGGCATGGCTACACCTTC
d_call: NA; j_call: TRBJ2-1; clone_size: NA; v_call: TRBV2; cdr3_aa: CASSSDRSSYNEQFF; cdr3_nt: TGTGCCAGCAGTTCCGACCGTAGCTCCTACAATGAGCAGTTCTTC
d_call: TRBD1; j_call: TRBJ2-5; clone_size: NA; v_call: TRBV7-7; cdr3_aa: CASSSQGAQETQYF; cdr3_nt: TGTGCCAGCAGCTCACAGGGGGCCCAAGAGACCCAGTACTTC
d_call: NA; j_call: TRBJ2-7; clone_size: NA; v_call: TRBV7-3; cdr3_aa: CASSLAGVRNEQYF; cdr3_nt: TGTGCCAGCAGCTTGGCCGGGGTGCGTAACGAGCAGTACTTC
d_call: NA; j_call: TRBJ2-1; clone_size: NA; v_call: TRBV28; cdr3_aa: CASSLVLGAGYNEQFF; cdr3_nt: TGTGCCAGCAGTTTAGTGTTGGGAGCTGGCTACAATGAGCAGTTCTTC
d_call: NA; j_call: TRBJ2-3; clone_size: few; v_call: TRBV7-3; cdr3_aa: CASSFPGADTQYF; cdr3_nt: TGTGCCAGCAGCTTCCCCGGGGCAGATACGCAGTATTTT
d_call: NA; j_call: TRBJ2-3; clone_size: NA; v_call: TRBV4-2; cdr3_aa: CASSQDKGFSDTQYF; cdr3_nt: TGTGCCAGCAGCCAAGATAAGGGATTCTCAGATACGCAGTATTTT
d_call: TRBD2; j_call: TRBJ2-7; clone_size: NA; v_call: TRBV4-1; cdr3_aa: CASSQDPSGGVYEQYF; cdr3_nt: TGCGCCAGCAGCCAAGATCCGAGCGGGGGGGTATACGAGCAGTACTTC
d_call: TRBD1; j_call: TRBJ1-2; clone_size: NA; v_call: TRBV4-1; cdr3_aa: CASSQQNTWDRVIFHGYTF; cdr3_nt: TGCGCCAGCAGCCAACAAAACACCTGGGACAGGGTAATTTTCCATGGCTACACCTTC
d_call: TRBD1; j_call: TRBJ2-6; clone_size: NA; v_call: TRBV23-1; cdr3_aa: CASTGTGVSTGANVLTF; cdr3_nt: TGCGCCAGCACCGGGACAGGGGTTAGCACTGGGGCCAACGTCCTGACTTTC
d_call: NA; j_call: TRBJ1-2; clone_size: NA; v_call: TRBV7-2; cdr3_aa: CASSLAGVNGYTF; cdr3_nt: TGTGCCAGCAGCTTAGCAGGGGTGAATGGCTACACCTTC
d_call: NA; j_call: TRBJ1-2; clone_size: once; v_call: TRBV5-4; cdr3_aa: CASSLGMGVYGYTF; cdr3_nt: TGTGCCAGCAGCTTAGGGATGGGCGTCTATGGCTACACCTTC
d_call: NA; j_call: TRBJ1-5; clone_size: few; v_call: TRBV28; cdr3_aa: CASSPWAPNQPQHF; cdr3_nt: TGTGCCAGCAGTCCCTGGGCACCGAATCAGCCCCAGCATTTT
d_call: NA; j_call: TRBJ1-5; clone_size: once; v_call: TRBV30; cdr3_aa: CAWDRGRDSNQPQHF; cdr3_nt: TGTGCCTGGGACAGAGGGCGTGATAGCAATCAGCCCCAGCATTTT
d_call: NA; j_call: TRBJ2-2; clone_size: NA; v_call: TRBV7-2; cdr3_aa: CASSSAGVGGELFF; cdr3_nt: TGTGCCAGCAGCTCGGCAGGGGTTGGCGGGGAGCTGTTTTTT
d_call: NA; j_call: TRBJ1-1; clone_size: few; v_call: TRBV6-5; cdr3_aa: CASILGGRLNTEAFF; cdr3_nt: TGTGCCAGCATCCTCGGGGGACGGCTGAACACTGAAGCTTTCTTT
d_call: NA; j_call: TRBJ2-2; clone_size: NA; v_call: TRBV27; cdr3_aa: CASSFGILNTGELFF; cdr3_nt: TGTGCCAGCAGTTTTGGGATCTTGAACACCGGGGAGCTGTTTTTT
d_call: NA; j_call: TRBJ2-7; clone_size: NA; v_call: TRBV5-1; cdr3_aa: CASGPVPHEQYF; cdr3_nt: TGCGCCAGCGGGCCGGTTCCCCACGAGCAGTACTTC
d_call: NA; j_call: TRBJ2-6; clone_size: NA; v_call: TRBV11-2; cdr3_aa: CASRLFPTEGLTF; cdr3_nt: TGTGCCAGCAGACTGTTCCCTACGGAGGGCCTGACTTTC
d_call: NA; j_call: TRBJ2-7; clone_size: NA; v_call: TRBV30; cdr3_aa: CAWSVGHPAPEGKHEQYF; cdr3_nt: TGTGCCTGGAGTGTAGGGCACCCCGCCCCTGAGGGCAAGCACGAGCAGTACTTC
d_call: TRBD2; j_call: TRBJ2-3; clone_size: NA; v_call: TRBV29-1; cdr3_aa: CSVVTGGDTQYF; cdr3_nt: TGCAGCGTTGTTACGGGGGGGGATACGCAGTATTTT
d_call: TRBD1; j_call: TRBJ2-3; clone_size: NA; v_call: TRBV7-2; cdr3_aa: CASSSTRDSADTQYF; cdr3_nt: TGTGCCAGCAGCTCCACCCGGGACAGTGCAGATACGCAGTATTTT
d_call: NA; j_call: TRBJ2-1; clone_size: NA; v_call: TRBV18; cdr3_aa: CASSLYNEQFF; cdr3_nt: TGTGCCAGCTCACTATACAATGAGCAGTTCTTC
d_call: TRBD1; j_call: TRBJ2-5; clone_size: NA; v_call: TRBV27; cdr3_aa: CASSFRGYETQYF; cdr3_nt: TGTGCCAGCAGTTTCAGGGGGTATGAGACCCAGTACTTC
d_call: NA; j_call: TRBJ2-7; clone_size: NA; v_call: TRBV18; cdr3_aa: CASSPMFTGYEQYF; cdr3_nt: TGTGCCAGCTCACCAATGTTTACCGGGTACGAGCAGTACTTC
d_call: TRBD1; j_call: TRBJ1-1; clone_size: NA; v_call: TRBV10-3; cdr3_aa: CAINTGVDTEAFF; cdr3_nt: TGTGCCATTAATACAGGGGTTGACACTGAAGCTTTCTTT
d_call: NA; j_call: TRBJ2-1; clone_size: NA; v_call: TRBV19; cdr3_aa: CASMLAGDNNEQFF; cdr3_nt: TGTGCCAGTATGCTGGCAGGGGATAACAATGAGCAGTTCTTC
d_call: NA; j_call: TRBJ1-1; clone_size: NA; v_call: TRBV29-1; cdr3_aa: CSVLEGQLRGTEAFF; cdr3_nt: TGCAGCGTCCTTGAGGGACAACTTCGAGGAACTGAAGCTTTCTTT
d_call: NA; j_call: TRBJ2-3; clone_size: NA; v_call: TRBV2; cdr3_aa: CTSSSDRATDTQYF; cdr3_nt: TGTACCAGCAGTTCGGACAGAGCCACAGATACGCAGTATTTT
d_call: NA; j_call: TRBJ2-3; clone_size: few; v_call: TRBV10-3; cdr3_aa: CAISEQGRRGTDTQYF; cdr3_nt: TGTGCCATCAGTGAGCAGGGCAGAAGGGGCACAGATACGCAGTATTTT
d_call: TRBD1; j_call: TRBJ1-5; clone_size: NA; v_call: TRBV28; cdr3_aa: CASSLYRDRENQPQHF; cdr3_nt: TGTGCCAGCAGTTTATACCGGGACAGGGAGAATCAGCCCCAGCATTTT